Given below is one T cell receptor (beta chain) in context. The authors prepared the TCRbeta library with unique molecular identifiers. TCRdb reanalysed the PCR reads using MiXCR and keeps one entry per CDR3 protein. Here the sample spans about 110,000 distinct CDR3 sequences, about 9.3% being singletons. This record comes from a study of T-cell reconstitution after alpha-beta-depleted transplantation in children. Germline V gives CDR1 KGHDR, CDR2 SFDVKD. Losses at the gene ends were 2 bases for V and 6 bases for J; bases not matched to a gene: 0. This CDR3 has 13 residues. Sequenced material: PBMCs, taken before TCRalphabeta/CD19-depleted stem cell transplant. The chain couples TRBV24-1 to TRBJ2-7; 10 bases align to TRBD1. The sequence derives from a boy aged 2 to 10 with acute lymphoblastic leukemia, due to receive a stem cell transplant. CDR3 sequence: CATSDWDRGEQYF. In nucleotides, the CDR3 is TGTGCCACCAGTGATTGGGACAGGGGCGAGCAGTACTTC.